This TCR beta chain was sequenced during a study of T cells in women clearing cervical HPV infection. At the level of the study: Control women cleared a single incident HPV16 infection within 12 months.

CDR3 length: 13 amino acids. Germline V CDR1 and CDR2: SGHTA, FQGNSA. Clones were read by immunoSEQ multiplex PCR, and TCRdb kept only the in-frame ones, dropping some. The sample shows approximately 31,000 clones, and 3.1% sits with its ten largest clones. Notes on this clone: The CDR3 is cut off 3 residues early in the read; its end comes from the germline J gene.

All donors had a single incident cervical HPV16 infection, not prevalent. This receptor was identified in a woman between 18 and 69 years old with a cervical HPV16 infection that either progressed to CIN3+ or cleared (not recorded which). Sequences were obtained from blood buffy coat. The V gene is TRBV7-2, the J gene TRBJ2-4; maybe TRBD1 (5 bases). CDR3 loop: CASSLVSQVGQYF. CDR3 bases read: TGTGCCAGCAGCTTAGTGTCACAGGTCGGT.